This passage covers 4 T cell receptor beta chains from one sample sequenced in a study of T-cell reconstitution after alpha-beta-depleted transplantation in children. The authors prepared the TCRbeta library with unique molecular identifiers. TCRdb reprocessed the PCR reads via MiXCR and lists one record per CDR3 protein. The table lists hundreds of thousands of distinct CDR3 sequences, about 8.4% of them singletons. The specimen was PBMCs, mostly from graft donor cells, collected 360 days after TCRalphabeta/CD19-depleted stem cell transplant. These receptors all come from a male patient aged 2-10 years who had a stem cell transplant for acute myeloid leukemia, so the T cells may come from the graft donor.

At least ten counts were recorded for this clonotype. The rearrangement links TRBV20-1 to TRBJ1-1, with D possibly TRBD1 on 6 matching bases. The germline V and J ends were trimmed by 0 bases and 5 bases, with 10 bases remaining between them. Germline CDR1 is DFQATT and CDR2 is SNEGSKA (reference sequence). The CDR3 length is 13 residues. The DNA for the CDR3 is TGCAGTGCTAGAGATCGGGGGCAGACTGAAGCTTTCTTT. Residues: CSARDRGQTEAFF.

The V gene is TRBV5-1, the J gene TRBJ1-1; TRBD1 is a possible D gene (5 bases). The V and J ends lost 1 base and 0 bases respectively, with 7 bases between them. The CDR3 is 14 amino acids. From germline, CDR1 is SGHRS and CDR2 YFSETQ. CDR3 bases: TGCGCCAGCAGCTTGTCGACAGTGAACACTGAAGCTTTCTTT. Translating it yields CASSLSTVNTEAFF.

This chain links TRBV5-1 with TRBJ2-1, with 8 bases aligning to TRBD2. J was trimmed by 12 bases and V by 6 bases; bases with no gene match: 14. Germline V gene lookup returns CDR1 SGHRS and CDR2 YFSETQ. CDR3 length equals 14 residues. CDR3 residues: CASTSGLGPYRQFF. The CDR3 bases are TGCGCCAGCACCTCGGGACTAGGCCCCTATCGGCAGTTCTTC.

The chain uses TRBV5-1 and TRBJ2-1; possibly TRBD1 or TRBD2 for D (5 bases each). Germline V CDR1 and CDR2: SGHRS, YFSETQ. Trimming shortened V by 6 bases and J by 0 bases, and 25 bases separated the two germline ends. The CDR3 loop spans 19 amino acids. The CDR3 region is CASTQSGTSRVGSYNEQFF. The CDR3 DNA sequence: TGCGCCAGCACCCAATCCGGGACCTCCCGAGTGGGCTCCTACAATGAGCAGTTCTTC.